The 15 T cell receptor beta chains in this list originate from one sample, sequenced in a study of CD8 T cells in ankylosing spondylitis. MiXCR, run by TCRdb on the 5' RACE reads, gives a single entry per CDR3 protein. The repertoire holds a few hundred thousand distinct CDR3 sequences, with about 10% as singletons. The material sequenced was blood, either unsorted or a sorted T cell fraction (not recorded which). All receptors come from a male donor with ankylosing spondylitis or in good health (not recorded which).

Ten or more counts support this clonotype. The chain couples TRBV5-1 to TRBJ2-7, with D perhaps TRBD1 (6 bases). This CDR3 is 16 amino acids long. Trimming pared 3 bases from V and 2 bases from J, leaving 18 bases between. CDR1 SGHRS and CDR2 YFSETQ come from the germline V gene. The CDR3 loop is CASSSSTTGTTYEQYF. Here the CDR3 DNA reads TGCGCCAGCAGCTCGAGTACGACCGGGACAACCTACGAGCAGTACTTC.

The chain links TRBV20-1 to TRBJ2-2, with 8 bases matching TRBD1. Germline V gives CDR1 DFQATT, CDR2 SNEGSKA (reference sequence). V gave up 6 bases and J gave up 0 bases; unmatched junction bases: 6. The CDR3 is 15 amino acids. This CDR3 reads CSASRQGTNTGELFF. CDR3 nucleotides: TGCAGTGCATCCCGACAGGGGACGAACACCGGGGAGCTGTTTTTT.

A few counts support this clonotype. The rearrangement joins TRBV9 to TRBJ2-7, with D perhaps matching TRBD2 (5 bases). This CDR3 comprises 15 residues. V lost 0 bases and J 5 bases, leaving 15 bases between the germline ends. CDR1 SGDLS and CDR2 YYNGEE come from the germline V gene. Here the CDR3 reads CASSVEWGDGDEQYF. The CDR3 DNA is TGTGCCAGCAGCGTAGAATGGGGAGATGGGGACGAGCAGTACTTC.

This clonotype has a count of ten or more. V is TRBV7-2 and J is TRBJ1-1; D uncertain. V was cut by 5 bases and J by 1 base, with 11 bases left in between. CDR3 length equals 14 residues. Germline V gene data show CDR1 as SGHTA and CDR2 as FQGNSA. The CDR3 sequence is CASSPRGENTEAFF. DNA of the CDR3: TGTGCCAGCAGCCCTCGGGGAGAGAACACTGAAGCTTTCTTT.

The chain carries TRBV7-6 and TRBJ2-1, with D perhaps TRBD1 (5 bases). The CDR3 loop spans 13 amino acids. Trimming stripped 2 bases from V and 9 bases from J, with 11 bases between. Germline values: CDR1 SGHVS, CDR2 FNYEAQ. CDR3 DNA: TGTGCCAGCAGCTTACAGGGATCTGGTGAGCAGTTCTTC. The encoded protein is CASSLQGSGEQFF.

V is TRBV20-1 and J is TRBJ1-2, with no clear D. Germline CDR1 reads DFQATT; CDR2 reads SNEGSKA (reference sequence). The CDR3 sequence is 13 residues long. V was trimmed by 5 bases and J by 3 bases, leaving 13 bases between them. CDR3 coding DNA: TGCAGTGCTCGGGAACCTAGCGACTATGGCTACACCTTC. Translated: CSAREPSDYGYTF.

A word on this clonotype: A much larger clone differs by one base, so this may be a read error. The chain couples TRBV7-9 to TRBJ2-3; 11 nucleotides agree with TRBD1. The CDR3 totals 15 residues. Germline V gene data show CDR1 as SEHNR and CDR2 as FQNEAQ (reference sequence). DNA for the CDR3: TGTGACAGCGGCTCGGGACAGGGGGTGACAGATACGCAGTATTTT. Residues: CDSGSGQGVTDTQYF. The variable domain in full, with the rest retrieved from reference TRBV7-9 and TRBJ2-3, is DTGVSQNPRHKITKRGQNVTFRCDPISEHNRLYWYRQTLGQGPEFLTYFQNEAQLEKSRLLSDRFSAERPKGSFSTLEIQRTEQGDSAMYLCDSGSGQGVTDTQYFGPGTRLTVL.

This clonotype showed up many times. This sequence joins TRBV27 and TRBJ2-7; 10 nucleotides align to TRBD1. Trimming cost V 7 bases and J 4 bases; bases outside gene matches: 4. Germline V gives CDR1 MNHEY, CDR2 SMNVEV (reference sequence). The CDR3 length is 13 residues. This CDR3 reads CASKDRGMYEQYF. The CDR3 DNA reads as TGTGCCAGCAAGGACAGGGGGATGTACGAGCAGTACTTC.

There are many counts of this clonotype. V is TRBV7-9 and J is TRBJ2-5; a weak D match, TRBD1 (6 bases). From germline, CDR1 is SEHNR and CDR2 FQNEAQ (reference sequence). The CDR3 runs to 16 residues. The V end lost 0 bases, the J end lost 3 bases, and 14 bases lay between the germline ends. CDR3 sequence: CASSLAPGTQKETQYF. CDR3 bases: TGTGCCAGCAGCTTAGCCCCCGGGACACAAAAAGAGACCCAGTACTTC.

At least ten counts were recorded for this clonotype. V is TRBV11-3 and J is TRBJ2-3; D not certain. The germline V and J ends were trimmed by 2 bases and 0 bases, with 6 bases remaining between them. This CDR3 has 14 amino acids. Germline CDR1 SGHNT, CDR2 YENEEA. This chain's CDR3 is CASSLTASTDTQYF. The CDR3, as DNA: TGTGCCAGCAGCTTAACGGCTAGCACAGATACGCAGTATTTT.

This rearrangement joins TRBV5-1 to TRBJ2-5; the D call may be TRBD1 or TRBD2 (6 bases each). The germline CDR1 and CDR2 sequences are SGHRS and YFSETQ. This CDR3 is 14 amino acids long. The V end lost 4 bases, the J end lost 5 bases, and 15 bases lay between the germline ends. As DNA, the CDR3 is TGCGCCAGCAGCCTTCGACTAGGACAGGAGACCCAGTACTTC. Residues: CASSLRLGQETQYF.

The V and J genes are TRBV3-1 and TRBJ2-5, with 8 bases lining up with TRBD2. This CDR3 has 17 residues. Germline-derived CDR1 and CDR2 are LGHDT and YNNKEL (reference sequence). Unmatched junction bases numbered 14, after V lost 5 bases and J lost 3 bases. CDR3: CASSKHVRTSGKETQYF. DNA for the CDR3: TGTGCCAGCAGCAAACATGTAAGAACTAGCGGAAAAGAGACCCAGTACTTC.

This clonotype was counted at least ten times. This chain connects TRBV11-3 to TRBJ2-3; the D call may be TRBD1 or TRBD2 (5 bases each). The V gene's germline CDR1 is SGHNT and CDR2 YENEEA. The CDR3 loop spans 13 amino acids. Deletions cut 5 bases from V and 9 bases from J, with 15 bases between. CDR3 loop: CASSPAGRETQYF. DNA of the CDR3: TGTGCCAGCAGCCCCGCGGGCAGGGAAACGCAGTATTTT.

This clonotype was seen repeatedly, ten times or more. This chain connects TRBV9 to TRBJ2-3; D not resolved. The CDR3 length is 12 residues. From germline, CDR1 is SGDLS and CDR2 YYNGEE. Trimming pared 3 bases from V and 5 bases from J, leaving 7 bases between. CDR3 residues: CASSASLDTQYF. DNA for the CDR3: TGTGCCAGCAGCGCGTCATTAGATACGCAGTATTTT. The full variable domain, completed using reference TRBV9 and TRBJ2-3, is DSGVTQTPKHLITATGQRVTLRCSPRSGDLSVYWYQQSLDQGLQFLIQYYNGEERAKGNILERFSAQQFPDLHSELNLSSLELGDSALYFCASSASLDTQYFGPGTRLTVL.

This clonotype appeared many times. The V gene is TRBV6-1, the J gene TRBJ1-1; D unclear. Germline V gene data show CDR1 as MNHNS and CDR2 as SASEGT. The CDR3 sequence is 16 residues long. Trimming stripped 6 bases from V and 3 bases from J, with 20 bases between. CDR3 in amino acids: CASRAGEAFGDTEAFF. The CDR3 nucleotides are TGTGCCAGCAGGGCCGGGGAAGCCTTTGGAGACACTGAAGCTTTCTTT.